This T cell receptor (beta chain) was found in a study of CXCR3-negative and CXCR3-positive naive CD8 T cells. Germline V gene lookup returns CDR1 LGHDT and CDR2 YNNKEL (reference sequence). This CDR3 has 15 amino acids. cDNA libraries for TRB were generated by 5' RACE incorporating UMI labels. TCRdb reprocessed the 5' RACE reads; each CDR3 protein has one entry and no DNA is given. In total, the table holds 75,000 to 100,000 distinct CDR3 sequences. Remarks on this clonotype: The antigen is not known.

Naive CD8+ T cells showed a CD45RO-CCR7+CD27+CD95- phenotype. The study, taken as a whole, reports: The study found that naive CXCR3-negative and CXCR3-positive cells shared TRBV-TRBJ usage, while memory cells differed. More hydrophobic TRB CDR3s occurred in CXCR3-positive than in CXCR3-negative naive cells. Naive subsets were similarly diverse, while memory CD8+ repertoires were much less diverse. TCR interaction strength was inferred from TRB CDR3 physicochemistry, as CD5 matched across naive subsets.

This chain uses TRBV3-1 with TRBJ2-7; the D gene TCRdb calls, TRBD1, cannot be checked with no DNA. The sample was naive CXCR3+ CD8+ T cells from blood. Regarding subset: CD45RO-CCR7+CD27+CD95- naive CD8+ T cells expressing CXCR3 (TNR3+). This sequence was found in a human donor in good health. Some clones in this sample may be carry-over from other donors' samples. CDR3 sequence: CASSQALGLTYEQYF.